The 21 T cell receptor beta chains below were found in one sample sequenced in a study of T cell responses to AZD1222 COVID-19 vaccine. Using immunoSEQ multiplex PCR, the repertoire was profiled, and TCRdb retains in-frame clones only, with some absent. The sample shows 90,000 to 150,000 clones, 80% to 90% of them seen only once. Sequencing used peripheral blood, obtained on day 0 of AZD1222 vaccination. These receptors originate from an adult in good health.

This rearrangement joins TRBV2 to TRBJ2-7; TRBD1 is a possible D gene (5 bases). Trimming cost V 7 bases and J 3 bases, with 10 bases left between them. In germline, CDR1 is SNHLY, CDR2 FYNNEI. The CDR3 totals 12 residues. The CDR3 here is CASMAGLYEQYF. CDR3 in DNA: TGTGCCAGCATGGCAGGGCTCTACGAGCAGTACTTC.

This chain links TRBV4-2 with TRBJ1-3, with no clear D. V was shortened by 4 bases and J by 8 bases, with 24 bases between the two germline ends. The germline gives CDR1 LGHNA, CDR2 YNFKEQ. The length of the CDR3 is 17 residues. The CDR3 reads CASSPELQGGLGDTIYF. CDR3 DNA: TGTGCCAGCAGCCCGGAACTCCAAGGCGGGCTGGGAGACACCATATATTTT.

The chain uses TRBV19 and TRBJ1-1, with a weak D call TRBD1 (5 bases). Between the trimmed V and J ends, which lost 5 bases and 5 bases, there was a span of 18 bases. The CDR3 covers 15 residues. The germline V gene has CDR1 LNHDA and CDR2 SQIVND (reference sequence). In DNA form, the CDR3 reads TGTGCCAGTAGTCTCACAGGACCCCAGAAGACTGAAGCTTTCTTT. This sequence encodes CASSLTGPQKTEAFF.

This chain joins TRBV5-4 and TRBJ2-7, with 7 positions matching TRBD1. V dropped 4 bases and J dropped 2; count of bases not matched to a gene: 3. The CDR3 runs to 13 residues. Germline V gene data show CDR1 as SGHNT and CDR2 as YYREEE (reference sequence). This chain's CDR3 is CASSLDRAYEQYF. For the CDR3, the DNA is TGTGCCAGCAGCCTAGACAGGGCCTACGAGCAGTACTTC.

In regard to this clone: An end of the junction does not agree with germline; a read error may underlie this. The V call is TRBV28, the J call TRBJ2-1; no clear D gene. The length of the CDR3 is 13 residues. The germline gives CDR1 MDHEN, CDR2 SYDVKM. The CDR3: CASSLFAQKSGIF. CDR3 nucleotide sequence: TGTGCCAGCAGTTTATTTGCACAGAAGAGTGGGATCTTC. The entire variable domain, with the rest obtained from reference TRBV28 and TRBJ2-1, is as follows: DVKVTQSSRYLVKRTGEKVFLECVQDMDHENMFWYRQDPGLGLRLIYFSYDVKMKEKGDIPEGYSVSREKKERFSLILESASTNQTSMYLCASSLFAQKSGIFGPGTRLTVL.

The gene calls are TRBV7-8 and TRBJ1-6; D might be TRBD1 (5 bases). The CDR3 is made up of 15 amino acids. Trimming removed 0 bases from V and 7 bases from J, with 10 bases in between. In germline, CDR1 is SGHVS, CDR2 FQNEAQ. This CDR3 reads CASSLAGRDNSPLHF. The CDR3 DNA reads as TGTGCCAGCAGCTTAGCGGGCAGGGACAATTCACCCCTCCACTTT.

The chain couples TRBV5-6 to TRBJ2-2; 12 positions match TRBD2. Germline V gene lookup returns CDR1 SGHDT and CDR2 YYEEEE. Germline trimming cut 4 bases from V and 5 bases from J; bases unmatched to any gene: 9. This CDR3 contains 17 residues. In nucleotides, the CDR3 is TGTGCCAGCAGCCTGCGGACTAGCGGGGTGAGGACCGGGGAGCTGTTTTTT. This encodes CASSLRTSGVRTGELFF.

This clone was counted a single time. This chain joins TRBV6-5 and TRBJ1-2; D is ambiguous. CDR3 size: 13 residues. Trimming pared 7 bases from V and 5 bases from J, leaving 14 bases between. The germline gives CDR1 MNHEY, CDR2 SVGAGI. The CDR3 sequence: CASTKGKQYGYTF. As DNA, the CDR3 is TGTGCCAGCACCAAAGGGAAACAGTATGGCTACACCTTC.

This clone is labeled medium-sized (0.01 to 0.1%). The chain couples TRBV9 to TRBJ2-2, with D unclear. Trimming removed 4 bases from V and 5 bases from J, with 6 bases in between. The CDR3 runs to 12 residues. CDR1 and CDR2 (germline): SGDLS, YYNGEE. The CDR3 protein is CASSSRTGELFF. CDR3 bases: TGTGCCAGCAGCAGCAGGACCGGGGAGCTGTTTTTT.

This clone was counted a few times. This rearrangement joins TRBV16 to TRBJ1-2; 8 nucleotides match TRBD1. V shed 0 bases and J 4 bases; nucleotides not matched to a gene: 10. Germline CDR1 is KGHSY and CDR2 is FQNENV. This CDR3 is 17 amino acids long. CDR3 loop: CASSQSRTGFMGYGYTF. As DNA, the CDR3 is TGTGCCAGCAGCCAATCGAGGACAGGGTTTATGGGCTATGGCTACACCTTC.

In DNA form, the CDR3 reads TGCGCCAGCGGTATCCCACCTAAGGAGACCCAGTACTTC. This codes for CASGIPPKETQYF. V is TRBV5-1 and J is TRBJ2-5, with D uncertain. Germline-derived CDR1 and CDR2 are SGHRS and YFSETQ. The CDR3 runs to 13 residues. Trimming took 7 bases from V and 5 from J, leaving 15 bases between them.

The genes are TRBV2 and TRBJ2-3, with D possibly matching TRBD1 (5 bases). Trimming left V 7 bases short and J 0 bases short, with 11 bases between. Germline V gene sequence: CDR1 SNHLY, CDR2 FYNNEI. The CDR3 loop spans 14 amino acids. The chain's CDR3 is CASIRGPSTDTQYF. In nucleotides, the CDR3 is TGTGCCAGCATAAGGGGCCCTAGCACAGATACGCAGTATTTT.

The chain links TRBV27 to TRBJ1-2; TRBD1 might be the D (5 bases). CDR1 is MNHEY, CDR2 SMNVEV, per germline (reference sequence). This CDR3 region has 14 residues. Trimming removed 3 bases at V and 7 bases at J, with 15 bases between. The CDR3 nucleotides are TGTGCCAGCAGTTTCACTGTGGGGGACGGTGGCTACACCTTC. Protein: CASSFTVGDGGYTF.

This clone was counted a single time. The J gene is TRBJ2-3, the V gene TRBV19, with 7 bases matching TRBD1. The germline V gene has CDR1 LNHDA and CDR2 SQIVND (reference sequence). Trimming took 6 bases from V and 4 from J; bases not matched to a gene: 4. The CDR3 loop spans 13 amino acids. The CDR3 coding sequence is TGTGCCAGTAGCTCCACAGGGGCAGATACGCAGTATTTT. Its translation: CASSSTGADTQYF. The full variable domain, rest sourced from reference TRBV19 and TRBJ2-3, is DGGITQSPKYLFRKEGQNVTLSCEQNLNHDAMYWYRQDPGQGLRLIYYSQIVNDFQKGDIAEGYSVSREKKESFPLTVTSAQKNPTAFYLCASSSTGADTQYFGPGTRLTVL.

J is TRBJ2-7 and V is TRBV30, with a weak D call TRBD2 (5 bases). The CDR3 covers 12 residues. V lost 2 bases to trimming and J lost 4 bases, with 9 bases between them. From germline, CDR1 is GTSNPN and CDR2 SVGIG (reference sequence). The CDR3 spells CAWSTGLYEQYF. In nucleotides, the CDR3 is TGTGCCTGGAGTACGGGGTTGTACGAGCAGTACTTC.

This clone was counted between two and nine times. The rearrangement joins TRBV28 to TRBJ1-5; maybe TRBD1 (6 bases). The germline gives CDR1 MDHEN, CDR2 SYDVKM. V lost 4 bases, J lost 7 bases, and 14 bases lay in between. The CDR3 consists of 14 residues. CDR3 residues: CASSSTGRKQPQHF. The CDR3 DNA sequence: TGTGCCAGCAGTTCAACAGGGCGGAAGCAGCCCCAGCATTTT.

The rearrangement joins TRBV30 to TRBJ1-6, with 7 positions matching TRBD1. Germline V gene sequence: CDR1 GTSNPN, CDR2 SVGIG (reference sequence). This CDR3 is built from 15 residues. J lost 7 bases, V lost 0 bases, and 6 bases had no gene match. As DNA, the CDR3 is TGTGCCTGGAGTGTACAGGGACAGAGAAATTCACCCCTCCACTTT. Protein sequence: CAWSVQGQRNSPLHF. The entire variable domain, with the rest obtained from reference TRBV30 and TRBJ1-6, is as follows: SQTIHQWPATLVQPVGSPLSLECTVEGTSNPNLYWYRQAAGRGLQLLFYSVGIGQISSEVPQNLSASRPQDRQFILSSKKLLLSDSGFYLCAWSVQGQRNSPLHFGNGTRLTVT.

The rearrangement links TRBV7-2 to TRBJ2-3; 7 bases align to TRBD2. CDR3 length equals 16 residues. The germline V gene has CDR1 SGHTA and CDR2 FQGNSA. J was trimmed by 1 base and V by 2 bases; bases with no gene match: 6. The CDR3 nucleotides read TGTGCCAGCAGCTTATTACCAGCGGGGCGCACAGATACGCAGTATTTT. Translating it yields CASSLLPAGRTDTQYF.

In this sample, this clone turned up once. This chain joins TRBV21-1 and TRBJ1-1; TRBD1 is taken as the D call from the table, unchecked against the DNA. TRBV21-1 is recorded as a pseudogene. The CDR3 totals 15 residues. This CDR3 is CASTPDTHGNTEAFF. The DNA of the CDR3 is TGTGCCAGCACCCCGGACACCCACGGGAACACTGAAGCTTTCTTT.

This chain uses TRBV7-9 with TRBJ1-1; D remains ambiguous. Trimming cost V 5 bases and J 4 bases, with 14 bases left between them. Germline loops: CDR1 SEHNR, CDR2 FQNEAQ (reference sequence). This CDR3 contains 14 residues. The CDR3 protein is CASSLHTGGTEAFF. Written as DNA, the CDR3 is TGTGCCAGCAGCCTTCACACGGGAGGCACTGAAGCTTTCTTT.

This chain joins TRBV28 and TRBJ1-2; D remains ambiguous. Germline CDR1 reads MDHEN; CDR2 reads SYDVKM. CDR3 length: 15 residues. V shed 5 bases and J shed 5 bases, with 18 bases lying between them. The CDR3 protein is CASSPQGPARYGYTF. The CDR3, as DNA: TGTGCCAGCAGTCCCCAAGGACCCGCTCGGTATGGCTACACCTTC.